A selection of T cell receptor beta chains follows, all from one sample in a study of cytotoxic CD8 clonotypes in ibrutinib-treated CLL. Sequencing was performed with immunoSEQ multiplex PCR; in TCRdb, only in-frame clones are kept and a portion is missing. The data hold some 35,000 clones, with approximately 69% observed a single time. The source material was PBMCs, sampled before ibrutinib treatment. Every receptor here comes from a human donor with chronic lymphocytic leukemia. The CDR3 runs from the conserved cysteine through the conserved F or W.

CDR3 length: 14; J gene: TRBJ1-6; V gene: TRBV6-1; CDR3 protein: CASSGDRHLQALHF
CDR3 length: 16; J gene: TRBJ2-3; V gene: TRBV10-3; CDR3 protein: CAISAWLAESTDTQYF
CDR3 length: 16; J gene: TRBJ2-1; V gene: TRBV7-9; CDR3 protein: CASSLMGLAEYNEQFF
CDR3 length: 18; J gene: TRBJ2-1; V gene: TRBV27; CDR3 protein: CASSLRPSLVEQYNEQFF
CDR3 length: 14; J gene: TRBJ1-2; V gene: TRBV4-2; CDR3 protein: CASRLGQDNYGYTF
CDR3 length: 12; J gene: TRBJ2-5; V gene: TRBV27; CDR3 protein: CASSLWGETQYF
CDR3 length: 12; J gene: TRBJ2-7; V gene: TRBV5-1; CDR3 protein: CASREGAREQYF
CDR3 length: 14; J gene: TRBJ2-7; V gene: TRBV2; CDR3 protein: CASSEGRGRGEQYF
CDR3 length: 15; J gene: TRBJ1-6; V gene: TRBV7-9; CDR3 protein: CASSLGVRAYSPLHF
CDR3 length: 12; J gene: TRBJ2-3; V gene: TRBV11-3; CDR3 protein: CASSRTTDTQYF
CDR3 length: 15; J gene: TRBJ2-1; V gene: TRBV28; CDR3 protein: CASSPLGRGNNEQFF
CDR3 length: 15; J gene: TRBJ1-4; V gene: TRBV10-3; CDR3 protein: CAISRGQAPNEKLFF
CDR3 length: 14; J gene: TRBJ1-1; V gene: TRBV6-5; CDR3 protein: CASSRNSLITEAFF
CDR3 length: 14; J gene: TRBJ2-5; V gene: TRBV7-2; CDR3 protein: CASSKAGSPQTQYF
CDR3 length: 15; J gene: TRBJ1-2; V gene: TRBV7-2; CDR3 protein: CASSLGPDSSYGYTF
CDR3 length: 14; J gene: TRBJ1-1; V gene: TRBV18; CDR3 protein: CASSPRPEGTEAFF
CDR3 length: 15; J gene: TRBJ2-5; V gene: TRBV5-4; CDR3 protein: CASSLDLAGEKTQYF
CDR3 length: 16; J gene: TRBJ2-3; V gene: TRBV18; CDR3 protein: CASESLGGAGTDTQYF
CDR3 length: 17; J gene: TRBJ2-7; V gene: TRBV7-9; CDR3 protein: CASSLAGRQGSSYEQYF
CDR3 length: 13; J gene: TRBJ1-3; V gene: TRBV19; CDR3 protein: CASSIGFINTIYF
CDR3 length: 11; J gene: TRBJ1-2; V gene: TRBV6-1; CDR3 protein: CASSDRVGYTF
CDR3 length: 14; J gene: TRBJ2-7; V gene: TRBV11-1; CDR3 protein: CASARSAPSYEQYF
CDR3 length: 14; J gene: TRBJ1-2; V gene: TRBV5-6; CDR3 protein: CASSLDRRRYGYTF
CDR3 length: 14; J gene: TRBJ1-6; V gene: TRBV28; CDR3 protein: CASSRGQSDSPLHF
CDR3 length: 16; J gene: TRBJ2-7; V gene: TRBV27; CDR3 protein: CASSLMGQGVSYEQYF
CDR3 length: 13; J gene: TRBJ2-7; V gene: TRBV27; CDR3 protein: CASRGSSSYEQYF
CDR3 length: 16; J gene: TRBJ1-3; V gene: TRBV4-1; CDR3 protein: CASSQDWGITGNTIYF
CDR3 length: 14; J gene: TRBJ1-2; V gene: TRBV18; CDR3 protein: CASSPGSGVGGYTF
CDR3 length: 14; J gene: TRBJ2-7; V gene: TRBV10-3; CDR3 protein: CAITQGGSTYEQYF
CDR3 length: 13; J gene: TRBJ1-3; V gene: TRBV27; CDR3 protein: CASSLSPRDTIYF
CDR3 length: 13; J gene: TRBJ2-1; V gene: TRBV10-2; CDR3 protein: CASGTGVYNEQFF
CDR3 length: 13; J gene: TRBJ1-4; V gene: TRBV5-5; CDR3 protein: CASSFSTVEKLFF
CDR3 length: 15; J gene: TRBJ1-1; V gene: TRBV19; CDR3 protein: CASKIDRLPNTEAFF
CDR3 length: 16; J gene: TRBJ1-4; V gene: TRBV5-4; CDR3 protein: CASSPETGEPGEKLFF
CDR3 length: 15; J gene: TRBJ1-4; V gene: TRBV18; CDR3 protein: CASSLDRSYNEKLFF
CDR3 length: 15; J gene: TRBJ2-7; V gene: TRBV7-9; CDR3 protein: CASSTLDRPSYEQYF
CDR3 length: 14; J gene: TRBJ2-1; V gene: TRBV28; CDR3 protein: CASMVLGVRNEQFF
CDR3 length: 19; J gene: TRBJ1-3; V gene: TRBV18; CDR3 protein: CASSPLAGPGAVSGNTIYF
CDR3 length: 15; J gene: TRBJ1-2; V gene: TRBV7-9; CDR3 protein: CASSLGTGSDYGYTF
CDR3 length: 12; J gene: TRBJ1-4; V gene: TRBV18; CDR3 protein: CASGDSLEKLFF
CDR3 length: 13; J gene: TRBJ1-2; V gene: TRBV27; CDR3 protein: CASTGSLAWGYTF
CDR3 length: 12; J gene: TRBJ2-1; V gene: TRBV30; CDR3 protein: CAWSVQGSEQFF
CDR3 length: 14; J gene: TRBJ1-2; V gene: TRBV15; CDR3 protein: CATREGGDPFGYTF
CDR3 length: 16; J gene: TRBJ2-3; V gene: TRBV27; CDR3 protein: CASSPPGGAGWDTQYF
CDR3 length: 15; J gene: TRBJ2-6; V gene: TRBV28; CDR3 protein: CASSVLGPGANVLTF
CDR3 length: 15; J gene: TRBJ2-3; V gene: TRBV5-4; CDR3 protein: CASSPRDDNSDTQYF
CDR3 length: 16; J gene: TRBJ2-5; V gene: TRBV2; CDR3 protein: CASSATGRTSRETQYF
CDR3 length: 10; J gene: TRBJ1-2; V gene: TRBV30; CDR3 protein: CACFIHGYTF
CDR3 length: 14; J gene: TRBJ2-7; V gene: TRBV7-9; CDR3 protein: CASSPNARDGEQYF
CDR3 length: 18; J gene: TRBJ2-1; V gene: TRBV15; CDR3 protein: CATSRTSGRTLIYNEQFF
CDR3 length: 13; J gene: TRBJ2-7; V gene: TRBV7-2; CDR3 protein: CASSFTGGYEQYF
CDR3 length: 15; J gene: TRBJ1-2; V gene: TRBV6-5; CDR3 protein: CASSIGTGNGYGYTF